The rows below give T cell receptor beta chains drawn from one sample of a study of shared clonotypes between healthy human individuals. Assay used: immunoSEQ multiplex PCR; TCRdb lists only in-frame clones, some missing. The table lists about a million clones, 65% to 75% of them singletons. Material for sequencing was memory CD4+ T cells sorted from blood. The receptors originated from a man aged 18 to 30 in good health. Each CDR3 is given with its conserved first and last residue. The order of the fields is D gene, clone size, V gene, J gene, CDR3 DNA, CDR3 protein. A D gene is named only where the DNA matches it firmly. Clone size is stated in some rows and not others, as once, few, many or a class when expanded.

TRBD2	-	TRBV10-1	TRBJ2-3	TGCGCCAGCAGTGAGTCGAGAGCTAGCGGTAGCACAGATACGCAGTATTTT	CASSESRASGSTDTQYF
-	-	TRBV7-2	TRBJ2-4	TGTGCCAGCAGTCAAGGTCGGGGACCCCTAACCAAAAACATTCAGTACTTC	CASSQGRGPLTKNIQYF
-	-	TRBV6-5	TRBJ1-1	TGTGCCACTCACCGGCAGGAGGCCCCTGAAGCTTTCTTT	CATHRQEAPEAFF
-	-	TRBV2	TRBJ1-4	TGTGCCAGCAGTGAACGGATTAATGAAAAACTGTTTTTT	CASSERINEKLFF
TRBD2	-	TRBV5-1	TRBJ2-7	TGCGCCAGCTGCCTAGCGGGAGCCTACGAGCAGTACTTC	CASCLAGAYEQYF
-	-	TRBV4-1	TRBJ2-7	TGCGCCAGCAGCCAAACGGGACTTGCCTACGAGCAGTACTTC	CASSQTGLAYEQYF
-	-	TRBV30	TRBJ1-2	TGTGCCTGGAGACTAAAGGGAGTCGGGGCGGGATATGGCTACACCTTC	CAWRLKGVGAGYGYTF
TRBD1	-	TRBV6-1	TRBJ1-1	TGTGCCTCGGACAGGGCGAACACTGAAGCTTTCTTT	CASDRANTEAFF
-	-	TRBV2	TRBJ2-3	TGTGCCAGCAGTAAACGGGGAGAGAAGACAGATACGCAGTATTTT	CASSKRGEKTDTQYF
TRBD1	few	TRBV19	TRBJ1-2	TGTGCCAGTAGTATTCTGGGACAGGGGGCTGGCTACACCTTC	CASSILGQGAGYTF
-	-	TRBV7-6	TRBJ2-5	TGTGCCAGCAGCTTAGCCAGCCAGGGGACCCAGTACTTC	CASSLASQGTQYF
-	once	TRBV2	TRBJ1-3	TGTGCCTCCGTCAAAGACTCTGGAAACACCATATATTTT	CASVKDSGNTIYF
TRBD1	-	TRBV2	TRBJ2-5	TGTGCCAGCAGTGGGCAGGGGGCGCAGGAAAGTACAGAGACCCAGTACTTC	CASSGQGAQESTETQYF
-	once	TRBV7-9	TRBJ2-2	TGTGCCAGCCAGAGGAGACAATTGAACACCGGGGAGCTGTTTTTT	CASQRRQLNTGELFF
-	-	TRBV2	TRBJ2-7	TGTGCCAGCAGGATTTCCTACGAGCAGTACTTC	CASRISYEQYF
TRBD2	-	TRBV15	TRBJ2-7	TGTGCCACCAGCAGAGATCATTACGCGGCGGGAGATGAGCAGTACTTC	CATSRDHYAAGDEQYF
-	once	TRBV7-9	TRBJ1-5	TGTGCCAGCAGCTTAGGCACCCTTCAGCCCCAGCATTTT	CASSLGTLQPQHF
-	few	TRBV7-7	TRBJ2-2	TGTGCTAGCAGCATCCAAGGGTACACCGGGGAGCTGTTTTTT	CASSIQGYTGELFF
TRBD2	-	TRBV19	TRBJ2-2	TGTGCCAGTAGTATATTAGCGGGAGTGGGGACCGGGGAGCTGTTTTTT	CASSILAGVGTGELFF
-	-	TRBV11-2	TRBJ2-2	TGTGCCAGCCGGCCTGAAGGGGCGAACACCGGGGAGCTGTTTTTT	CASRPEGANTGELFF
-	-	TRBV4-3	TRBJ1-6	TGCGCCAGCAGCCAAGCCGATTCACCCCTCCACTTT	CASSQADSPLHF
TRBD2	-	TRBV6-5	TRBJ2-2	TGTGCCAGCAGTTACTCGGCGGGAGCTAGAGGCGGGGAGCTGTTTTTT	CASSYSAGARGGELFF
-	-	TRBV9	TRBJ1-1	TGTGCCAGCAGCTTCGGGCAGGGGACTGAAGCTTTCTTT	CASSFGQGTEAFF
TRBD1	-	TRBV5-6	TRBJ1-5	TGTGCCAGCAGCTTCACAGGGGTGAGCAATCAGCCCCAGCATTTT	CASSFTGVSNQPQHF
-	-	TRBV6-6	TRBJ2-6	TGTGCCAGCAGCCCCCTAAGCGCTGGGGCCAACGTCCTGACTTTC	CASSPLSAGANVLTF
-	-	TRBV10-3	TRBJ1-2	TGTGCCACTCTCACTGGGGGCTGGAACTATGGCTACACCTTC	CATLTGGWNYGYTF
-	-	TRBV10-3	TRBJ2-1	TGTGCCATCAGGGGCATTGAGGGTGGGGAGCAGTTCTTC	CAIRGIEGGEQFF
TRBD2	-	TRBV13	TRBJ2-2	TGTGCCAGCAGCTTGTCTAACCCTTTTAGCGGGAAATTGAGCACCGGGGAGCTGTTTTTT	CASSLSNPFSGKLSTGELFF
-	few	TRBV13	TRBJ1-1	TGTGCCAGCAGCTTAGTGGTGGCGGTGAACACTGAAGCTTTCTTT	CASSLVVAVNTEAFF
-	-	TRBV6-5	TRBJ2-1	TGTGCCAGCACAACGGGGGCTAGCTCCTACAATGAGCAGTTCTTC	CASTTGASSYNEQFF
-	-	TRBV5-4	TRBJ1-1	TGTGCCAGCAGCTTGCCCAGCAGGACTGAAGCTTTCTTT	CASSLPSRTEAFF
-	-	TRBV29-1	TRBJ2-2	TGCAGCGTTGAGGGGGCCTCCGGGGAGCTGTTTTTT	CSVEGASGELFF
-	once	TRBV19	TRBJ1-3	TGTGCCAGTAGTATCCGAAGACAGCTCATTGGAAACACCATATATTTT	CASSIRRQLIGNTIYF
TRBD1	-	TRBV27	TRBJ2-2	TGTGCCAGCAGGATGGACAGGGGGCGAATCGGGGAGCTGTTTTTT	CASRMDRGRIGELFF
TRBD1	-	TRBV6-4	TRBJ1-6	TGTGCCAGCAGCTGGGACAGGGGGCGTTCCTATAATTCACCCCTCCACTTT	CASSWDRGRSYNSPLHF
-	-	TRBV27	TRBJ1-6	TGTGCCAGCAGTTTATTCGGCCGAGGGGATTATAATTCACCCCTCCACTTT	CASSLFGRGDYNSPLHF
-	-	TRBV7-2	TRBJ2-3	TGTGCCAGCAGCTCCGGACGGAATACGCAGTATTTT	CASSSGRNTQYF
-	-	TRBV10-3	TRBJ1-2	TGTGCCATCAGTGAGTCGGGCGGGGTGGATGGCTACACCTTC	CAISESGGVDGYTF
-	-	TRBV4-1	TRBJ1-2	TGCGCCAGCAGCCAATTGGGTGGCTACACCTTC	CASSQLGGYTF
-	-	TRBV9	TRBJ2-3	TGTGCCAGCAGCGTAGCCGGACGCTACACAGATACGCAGTATTTT	CASSVAGRYTDTQYF
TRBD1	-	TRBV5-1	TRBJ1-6	TGCGCCAGCAGCTTGGACGGACAGGGACTTCAGTCACCCCTCCACTTT	CASSLDGQGLQSPLHF
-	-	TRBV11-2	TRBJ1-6	TGTGCCAGCAGCCCTATGGCAGGGGAATCTTCACCCCTCCACTTT	CASSPMAGESSPLHF
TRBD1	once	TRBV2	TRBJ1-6	TGTGCCAGCGAGGGAGGACAGGGAGGTAATTCACCCCTCCACTTT	CASEGGQGGNSPLHF
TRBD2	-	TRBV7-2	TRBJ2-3	TGTGCCAGCAGCCGAGTGGAGGGACTACCGAGCACAGATACGCAGTATTTT	CASSRVEGLPSTDTQYF
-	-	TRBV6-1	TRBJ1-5	TGTGCCAGCAGCACAGGGAGCAATCAGCCCCAGCATTTT	CASSTGSNQPQHF
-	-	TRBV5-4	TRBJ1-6	TGTGCCAGCAGCAGGGACAATTCGGCTGCCTCACCCCTCCACTTT	CASSRDNSAASPLHF
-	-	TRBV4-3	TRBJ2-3	TGCGCCAGCAGCCTGGGGAAGTCCTTATCCGGCACAGATACGCAGTATTTT	CASSLGKSLSGTDTQYF
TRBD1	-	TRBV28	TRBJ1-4	TGTGCCAGCAGTTTATCGACAGGGAATGAAAAACTGTTTTTT	CASSLSTGNEKLFF